Below are 14 T cell receptor beta chains sequenced from a single sample in a study of blood T cell repertoires in COVID-19. Clones were read by immunoSEQ multiplex PCR, and TCRdb kept only the in-frame ones, dropping some. The sample lists 110,000 to 150,000 clones; roughly 86% were seen once. Source material: peripheral blood. The origin of the receptors is a man in his 70s with acute or convalescent COVID-19.

This clone appeared a single time. DNA of the CDR3: TGTGCCAGCAGCTTCGGGACAGGGGGCTACGAGCAGTACTTC. It encodes CASSFGTGGYEQYF. The chain combines TRBV7-8 with TRBJ2-7; 11 bases fit TRBD1. CDR1 SGHVS and CDR2 FQNEAQ come from the germline V gene. V trimming: 3 bases; J trimming: 3 bases; junction bases outside the gene matches: 1. This CDR3 has 14 amino acids.

V is TRBV7-3 and J is TRBJ1-2; 8 bases are a match to TRBD1. This CDR3 has 13 amino acids. Looked up from germline, CDR1 is SGHTA and CDR2 is FQGTGA. Unmatched junction bases numbered 7, after V lost 5 bases and J lost 8 bases. The CDR3 protein is CASSQDRGGGYTF. The CDR3 DNA reads TGTGCCAGCAGCCAAGACAGGGGAGGAGGCTACACCTTC.

The CDR3 DNA is TGCGCCAGCACCCTCACTGGGGTAGCGGGGGGTCTCGGGGAGCTGTTTTTT. As protein: CASTLTGVAGGLGELFF. This chain connects TRBV4-1 to TRBJ2-2, with 10 bases lining up with TRBD2. The length of the CDR3 is 17 residues. After removal of 7 bases from V and 7 bases from J, the junction contained 15 bases not matched to a gene. Germline V lookup: CDR1 MGHRA, CDR2 YSYEKL.

This clone has only a few counts. The rearrangement links TRBV11-2 to TRBJ2-2; 7 nucleotides line up with TRBD2. This CDR3 spans 17 amino acids. V was clipped by 2 bases and J by 2 bases; unmatched bases: 8. Per germline, CDR1 SGHAT and CDR2 FQNNGV. CDR3 loop: CASSLLWDYKNTGELFF. The DNA for the CDR3 is TGTGCCAGCAGCTTATTGTGGGACTACAAAAACACCGGGGAGCTGTTTTTT. Using reference TRBV11-2 and TRBJ2-2 for the parts outside the CDR3, the full variable domain is EAGVAQSPRYKIIEKRQSVAFWCNPISGHATLYWYQQILGQGPKLLIQFQNNGVVDDSQLPKDRFSAERLKGVDSTLKIQPAKLEDSAVYLCASSLLWDYKNTGELFFGEGSRLTVL.

This chain joins TRBV14 and TRBJ1-2; 8 bases line up with TRBD1. V gave up 4 bases and J gave up 2 bases; unmatched junction bases: 6. The germline CDR1 and CDR2 sequences are SGHDN and FVKESK. The CDR3 has 15 amino acids. In DNA, the CDR3 is TGTGCCAGCAGCCTCCGGACAGGGTGGAACTATGGCTACACCTTC. It specifies CASSLRTGWNYGYTF.

V gene TRBV24-1 combines with J gene TRBJ2-3; D unresolved. This CDR3 comprises 15 residues. With 4 bases removed from V and 5 bases from J, the gap between germline ends came to 15 bases. The germline V gene has CDR1 KGHDR and CDR2 SFDVKD. The CDR3 is CATSDSPGRGDTQYF. CDR3 bases: TGTGCCACCAGTGACAGTCCTGGGCGTGGAGATACGCAGTATTTT.

CDR3: CASSYLAGGPYEQYF. The CDR3 coding sequence is TGTGCCAGCAGTTACCTAGCGGGGGGGCCCTACGAGCAGTACTTC. The J gene is TRBJ2-7, the V gene TRBV6-5; 12 bases align to TRBD2. CDR1 MNHEY and CDR2 SVGAGI come from the germline V gene. The CDR3 covers 15 residues. The J segment lost 2 bases and the V segment lost 2 bases, leaving 1 base of the junction unmatched.

This rearrangement joins TRBV6-2 or TRBV6-3 to TRBJ1-1, with a tentative D call TRBD1 (6 bases). Trimming took 4 bases from V and 4 from J, leaving 13 bases between them. There are 14 residues in the CDR3. Germline loops: CDR1 MNHEY, CDR2 SVGEGT. CDR3 sequence: CASSFTQGITEAFF. For the CDR3, the DNA is TGTGCCAGCAGTTTCACCCAGGGGATCACTGAAGCTTTCTTT.

The chain combines TRBV6-5 with TRBJ1-1, with D possibly matching TRBD1 (5 bases). Deletions cut 6 bases from V and 0 bases from J, with 14 bases between. This CDR3 region has 15 residues. CDR1 is MNHEY and CDR2 is SVGAGI in the germline V gene. The CDR3 spells CASRPRGSVNTEAFF. The CDR3 region has the DNA TGTGCCAGCAGACCAAGGGGATCAGTGAACACTGAAGCTTTCTTT.

This chain joins TRBV28 and TRBJ2-7, with D maybe TRBD2 (7 bases). This CDR3 contains 16 residues. Germline assignment: CDR1 MDHEN and CDR2 SYDVKM. V lost 3 bases and J 1 base, leaving 16 bases between the germline ends. CDR3 region: CASSFGGATISYEQYF. The CDR3 DNA reads TGTGCCAGCAGTTTTGGGGGGGCGACCATTTCCTACGAGCAGTACTTC.

The chain recombines TRBV9 with TRBJ2-2; TRBD1 is a possible D gene (5 bases). This CDR3 is built from 15 residues. Germline CDR1 SGDLS, CDR2 YYNGEE. V was cut by 3 bases and J by 4 bases, with 13 bases left in between. DNA for the CDR3: TGTGCCAGCAGCGCTACGGACAAGACCACCGGGGAGCTGTTTTTT. This sequence encodes CASSATDKTTGELFF.

The sample holds one count of this clone. V and J are TRBV30 and TRBJ1-3, with D uncertain. Germline-derived CDR1 and CDR2 are GTSNPN and SVGIG (reference sequence). The length of the CDR3 is 13 residues. The V gene lost 0 bases and the J gene lost 4 bases, with 7 bases spanning the gap. CDR3 loop: CAWSVLSGNTIYF. The CDR3 DNA reads as TGTGCCTGGAGTGTACTCTCCGGAAACACCATATATTTT.

The genes are TRBV7-9 and TRBJ2-7, with D maybe TRBD2 (6 bases). The germline gives CDR1 SEHNR, CDR2 FQNEAQ (reference sequence). The CDR3 length is 15 residues. V lost 0 bases and J 5 bases, leaving 14 bases between the germline ends. Here the CDR3 DNA reads TGTGCCAGCAGCTTAGCGGGTTCCTGGGGGGACGAGCAGTACTTC. Its protein is CASSLAGSWGDEQYF.

The chain employs TRBV5-4 and TRBJ2-5, with 9 bases matching TRBD2. V lost 10 bases to trimming and J lost 2 bases; unmatched junction nucleotides: 3. CDR3 size: 12 residues. Germline CDR1 is SGHNT and CDR2 is YYREEE (reference sequence). The CDR3 sequence is CAGGGEQETQYF. CDR3 nucleotides: TGTGCCGGCGGGGGGGAACAAGAGACCCAGTACTTC.